These T cell receptor beta chains were read from a single sample in a study of metastatic and nonmetastatic thyroid tumors. Via MiXCR, TCRdb re-called the PCR reads. The sample consists of about 35,000 clones, around 20% of them appearing once. What was sequenced was blood. All receptors derive from a female donor with papillary thyroid cancer or a benign thyroid nodule (not recorded which). Some clones in this sample may be carry-over from other donors' samples. Both conserved end residues are part of each CDR3. A D gene is named only where the DNA matches it firmly. Only part of the rows carry a size: once, few, many, or a class if the clone is expanded.

CDR3aa,CDR3nt,v_gene,abundance,j_gene,d_gene
CSAKARTGTGANVLTF,TGCAGTGCCAAAGCCAGGACAGGGACTGGGGCCAACGTCCTGACTTTC,TRBV20-1,many,TRBJ2-6,TRBD1
CASNPRGSQPQHF,TGTGCCAGCAACCCTCGCGGGAGCCAGCCCCAGCATTTT,TRBV7-8,many,TRBJ1-5,NA
CAIAPVHYGYTF,TGTGCCATAGCGCCAGTACATTATGGCTACACCTTC,TRBV24-1,NA,TRBJ1-2,NA
CASPAGEQYF,TGTGCCAGTCCGGCCGGCGAGCAGTACTTC,TRBV18,many,TRBJ2-7,NA
CASSYVGSGEKYTGELFF,TGTGCCAGCAGTTACGTCGGTAGCGGGGAAAAATACACCGGGGAGCTGTTTTTT,TRBV6-5,NA,TRBJ2-2,TRBD2
CATGTGRGYTF,TGTGCCACCGGGACAGGGCGCGGCTACACCTTC,TRBV28,many,TRBJ1-2,TRBD1
CSVEDTGTPQYF,TGCAGCGTTGAAGATACCGGGACCCCGCAGTATTTT,TRBV29-1,many,TRBJ2-3,NA
CSARLTGGSNEKLFF,TGCAGTGCTAGACTGACAGGGGGATCTAATGAAAAACTGTTTTTT,TRBV20-1,many,TRBJ1-4,TRBD1
CSARDLGRGNTGELFF,TGCAGTGCTAGAGATCTAGGCAGGGGAAACACCGGGGAGCTGTTTTTT,TRBV20-1,many,TRBJ2-2,NA
CASSLHGTSTDTQYF,TGTGCCAGCAGCTTACACGGCACCAGCACAGATACGCAGTATTTT,TRBV7-9,many,TRBJ2-3,NA
CASSPTGRGTYEQNF,TGTGCCAGCAGTCCCACGGGAAGGGGGACATACGAGCAGAACTTC,TRBV28,many,TRBJ2-7,NA
CSVEVGGYGYTF,TGCAGCGTTGAAGTGGGGGGCTATGGCTACACCTTC,TRBV29-1,many,TRBJ1-2,NA
CASGSYRASTDTQYF,TGTGCTAGTGGTTCCTACAGGGCAAGCACAGATACGCAGTATTTT,TRBV12-5,many,TRBJ2-3,NA
CASSFGRTSTDTQYF,TGTGCCAGCAGCTTCGGGAGGACTAGCACAGATACGCAGTATTTT,TRBV7-2,many,TRBJ2-3,TRBD2
CASSQDSGAGSPLHF,TGTGCCAGCAGCCAAGATTCGGGAGCTGGGTCACCCCTCCACTTT,TRBV3-1,many,TRBJ1-6,NA
CASILAVSTYEQYF,TGCGCCAGCATCTTGGCCGTATCCACCTACGAGCAGTACTTC,TRBV5-1,NA,TRBJ2-7,NA
CASRKTVSNEKLFF,TGCGCCAGCAGAAAGACAGTCTCTAATGAAAAACTGTTTTTT,TRBV5-1,many,TRBJ1-4,NA
CASSTAETQYF,TGTGCCAGTAGTACTGCGGAGACCCAGTACTTC,TRBV19,NA,TRBJ2-5,NA
CASRPSGSSGELFF,TGTGCCAGCAGACCTAGCGGGAGTTCCGGGGAGCTGTTTTTT,TRBV6-1,medium-sized,TRBJ2-2,TRBD2
CASRSSGSAIEQYF,TGTGCCAGCAGGAGTAGCGGGAGCGCTATCGAGCAGTACTTC,TRBV12-3/TRBV12-4,medium-sized,TRBJ2-7,TRBD2
CSASHLAGVRNEQFF,TGCAGTGCTAGTCATCTAGCGGGAGTCCGCAATGAGCAGTTCTTC,TRBV20-1,NA,TRBJ2-1,TRBD2
CASSQEGGKETQYF,TGTGCCAGCAGCCAAGAGGGCGGGAAAGAGACCCAGTACTTC,TRBV3-1,many,TRBJ2-5,NA
CSASPGNEQFF,TGCAGTGCTAGTCCAGGGAATGAGCAGTTCTTC,TRBV20-1,many,TRBJ2-1,NA
CASGSRIRCYTF,TGTGCCAGCGGTTCGCGCATTCGCTGCTACACCTTC,TRBV28,NA,TRBJ1-2,NA
CASILSESLPEGYTF,TGTGCCAGCATTCTAAGCGAGTCACTCCCGGAGGGCTACACCTTC,TRBV6-1,medium-sized,TRBJ1-2,NA